The present entry profiles one T cell receptor beta chain with its context. The sample belongs to a study of Ad26.COV2.S vaccination and SARS-CoV-2 variants. Trimming left V 2 bases short and J 5 bases short, with 21 bases between. The CDR3 runs 17 residues. Germline V gene lookup returns CDR1 SQVTM and CDR2 ANQGSEA. TCRdb's copy holds only in-frame clones and misses some; the assay was immunoSEQ multiplex PCR. Of about 350,000 clones in the sample, about 91% are singletons; the top ten hold around 4%. The chain combines TRBV29-1 with TRBJ1-4; D is possibly TRBD1 (6 bases). The starting material was peripheral blood, obtained after recovery from COVID-19. The source of this sequence is a human donor who had recovered from COVID-19. The CDR3 DNA reads TGCAGCGTTGAACCAGGGATGACAGGTGGCGGGAATGAAAAACTGTTTTTT. The encoded protein is CSVEPGMTGGGNEKLFF.